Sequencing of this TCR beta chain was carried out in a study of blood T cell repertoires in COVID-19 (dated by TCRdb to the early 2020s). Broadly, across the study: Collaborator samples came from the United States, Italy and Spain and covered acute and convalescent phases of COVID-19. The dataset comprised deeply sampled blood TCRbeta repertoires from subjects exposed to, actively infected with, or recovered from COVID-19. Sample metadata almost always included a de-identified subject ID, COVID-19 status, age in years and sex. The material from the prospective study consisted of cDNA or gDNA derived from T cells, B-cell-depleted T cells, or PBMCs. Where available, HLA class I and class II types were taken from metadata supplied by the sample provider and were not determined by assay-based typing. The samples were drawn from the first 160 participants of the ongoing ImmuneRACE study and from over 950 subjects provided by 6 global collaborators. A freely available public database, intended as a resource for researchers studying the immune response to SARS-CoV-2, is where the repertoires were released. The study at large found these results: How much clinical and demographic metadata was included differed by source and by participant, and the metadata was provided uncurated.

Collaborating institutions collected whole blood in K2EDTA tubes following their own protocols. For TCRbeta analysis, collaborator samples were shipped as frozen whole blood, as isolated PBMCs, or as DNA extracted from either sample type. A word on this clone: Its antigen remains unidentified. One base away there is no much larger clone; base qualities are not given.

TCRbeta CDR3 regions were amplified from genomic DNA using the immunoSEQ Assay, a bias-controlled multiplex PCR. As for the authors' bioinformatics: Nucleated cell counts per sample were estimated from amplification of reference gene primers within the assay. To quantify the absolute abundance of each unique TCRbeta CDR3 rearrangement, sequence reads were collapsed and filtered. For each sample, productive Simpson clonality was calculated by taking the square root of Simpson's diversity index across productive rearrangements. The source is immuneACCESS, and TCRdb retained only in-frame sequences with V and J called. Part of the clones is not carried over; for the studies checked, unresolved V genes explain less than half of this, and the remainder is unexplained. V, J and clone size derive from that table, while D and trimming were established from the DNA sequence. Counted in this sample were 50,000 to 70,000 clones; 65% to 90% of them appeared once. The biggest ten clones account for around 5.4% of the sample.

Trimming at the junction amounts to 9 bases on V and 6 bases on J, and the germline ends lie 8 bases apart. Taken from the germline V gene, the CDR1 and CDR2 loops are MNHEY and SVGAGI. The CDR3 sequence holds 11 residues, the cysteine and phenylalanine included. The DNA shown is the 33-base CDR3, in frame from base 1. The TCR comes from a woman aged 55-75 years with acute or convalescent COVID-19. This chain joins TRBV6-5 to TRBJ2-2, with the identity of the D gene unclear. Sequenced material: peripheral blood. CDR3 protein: CASESAGELFF. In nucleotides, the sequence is TGTGCCAGTGAGTCCGCCGGGGAGCTGTTTTTT.